The TCR beta chain described here comes from a study of Ad26.COV2.S vaccination and SARS-CoV-2 variants (dated by TCRdb to the early 2020s). Background on the whole study: Donors in the vaccine arm were drawn from COV1001, a multicentre, randomized, double-blind, placebo-controlled phase I-IIa trial testing Ad26.COV2.S in healthy adults. Blinding of investigators to trial group allocation was maintained during experiments and outcome assessment. Trial participants were randomized into five groups of five: low-dose or high-dose Ad26.COV2.S given once or twice, or placebo on both occasions. The TCR-sequenced set comprised about 32 samples: some 20 Ad26.COV2.S vaccine recipients, 5 placebo recipients and 8 SARS-CoV-2 convalescent individuals. The specificity and breadth of SARS-CoV-2-reactive T cell receptors after Ad26.COV2.S vaccination were assessed by TCRbeta repertoire sequencing. Ad26.COV2.S was administered intramuscularly at a dose of 5x10^10 or 1x10^11 viral particles, either as one shot or as two shots given 56 days apart. Results and caveats for the whole study, not just this receptor: The study was not powered to compare responses between vaccine doses or regimens. Non-spike TCR breadth was comparable between vaccine and placebo recipients, consistent with the vaccine containing only spike. The authors noted that the TCR breadth and depth analyses may have underestimated total T cell responses. Substantial breadth of spike-specific CD8+ and CD4+ T cell responses was reported after vaccination. Ad26.COV2.S recipients had higher spike-specific TCR breadth than placebo recipients (P = 0.0014).

TCRbeta CDR3 regions were sequenced with the immunoSEQ Assay. After extraction, genomic DNA underwent amplification by bias-controlled multiplex PCR, followed by high-throughput sequencing. Under the source paper's analysis protocol: To quantify the absolute abundance of every unique TCRbeta CDR3 region, sequences were collapsed and filtered. T cell fraction was estimated by normalizing TCRbeta template counts to usable DNA, with usable DNA measured through amplification of reference genes found in all nucleated cells. Repertoire TCRs were annotated as SARS-CoV-2-specific when V gene, CDR3 amino acid sequence and J gene were exactly matched to a known reactive TCR set. MIRA supplied the reference SARS-CoV-2 TCR set, which was filtered for enrichment in COVID-19-positive ImmuneCODE repertoires so that public or cross-reactive TCRs were removed. Drawing on the MIRA antigens, annotated TCRs were analysed further at the level of specific ORF or position within ORF. Breadth was defined as annotated unique rearrangements over total unique productive rearrangements; depth was the summed frequency of those rearrangements. Group comparisons of TCR breadth used two-sided Wilcoxon rank-sum tests. The table was pulled from immuneACCESS by TCRdb, which kept in-frame rearrangements only. Such tables lose some clones; where checked, under half of the loss comes from unresolved V genes, and the rest has no known cause. The DNA was the basis for D and trimming; V, J and clone size are from that table. The sample table contains a few hundred thousand clones; only one count was recorded for around 87% of them. The leading ten clones occupy about 3.4% of the sample.

The treatment or condition label corresponds to: approximately 18 received Ad26.COV2.S at low or high dose, single or two shots; several received placebo; per-sample allocation not given. For vaccine and placebo recipients, repertoires were sequenced using samples collected on day 63 after the first injection. Between 29 July and 7 August 2020, Cohort 1b enrolled around 24 adults aged 18-55 years at one site in Boston, USA. Ad26.COV2.S consisted of a replication-incompetent adenovirus type 26 vector by which a prefusion-stabilized SARS-CoV-2 spike protein from the original Wuhan strain was expressed. V loses 3 bases, J loses 2 bases, and the germline ends lie 11 bases apart. According to the germline V gene (reference sequence), CDR1 reads LNHDA and CDR2 reads SQIVND. The CDR3 has 15 amino acids, counting the end cysteine and phenylalanine. Only the CDR3 DNA stays, 45 bases, in frame from base 1.

Concerning this clone: Its antigen target is currently unknown. The sample holds no much larger clone one base away, and base qualities are not on file.

Sample: peripheral blood, taken in a trial of Ad26.COV2.S vaccine versus placebo. The chain couples TRBV19 to TRBJ1-3; the D gene is possibly TRBD1, with 5 bases matching. The sequence was obtained from a person between 18 and 59 years old who received the Ad26.COV2.S COVID-19 vaccine or a placebo. CDR3 protein: CASSINRGAGNTIYF. The DNA reads TGTGCCAGTAGTATCAATAGGGGAGCTGGAAACACCATATATTTT.